These 23 T cell receptor beta chains came from one sample sequenced in a study of neurological immune-mediated disorders. In TCRdb, the 5' RACE reads were re-called with MiXCR into one record per CDR3 protein. The table has roughly 75,000 distinct CDR3 sequences, roughly 15% seen once; the top ten hold around 4.6%. The time point was: longitudinal time-point 1 (baseline). Sequencing used PBMCs. Every receptor here comes from a female donor with HTLV-1-associated myelopathy (HAM/TSP).

This clonotype was detected ten times or more. The gene calls are TRBV12-3 or TRBV12-4 and TRBJ1-1, with D hard to call. There are 11 residues in the CDR3. V was pared by 7 bases and J by 7 bases, with 10 bases between. CDR3 amino acids: CASTNGVEAFF. The CDR3 bases are TGTGCCAGCACAAATGGGGTTGAAGCTTTCTTT.

The gene calls are TRBV11-2 and TRBJ2-7; possibly TRBD1 or TRBD2 for D (5 bases each). CDR3 length equals 19 residues. V lost 0 bases, J lost 4 bases, and 25 bases lay in between. From germline, CDR1 is SGHAT and CDR2 FQNNGV. Here the CDR3 reads CASSLEGQNKPRDVYEQYF. The CDR3 DNA is TGTGCCAGCAGCTTAGAGGGGCAGAACAAACCGAGGGACGTATACGAGCAGTACTTC.

The table lists this clonotype with many counts. This rearrangement joins TRBV5-1 to TRBJ1-4; 7 bases match TRBD1. This CDR3 is built from 15 residues. V was clipped by 4 bases and J by 8 bases; unmatched bases: 11. CDR1 and CDR2 from the germline V gene are SGHRS and YFSETQ. CDR3 residues: CASSPGGSGAEKLFF. CDR3 sequence (DNA): TGCGCCAGCAGCCCAGGGGGTTCAGGGGCCGAAAAACTGTTTTTT.

This clonotype has ten or more counts. The V call is TRBV5-1, the J call TRBJ2-3, with D possibly matching TRBD1 (6 bases). Trimming stripped 2 bases from V and 4 bases from J, with 11 bases between. CDR1 and CDR2 from the germline V gene are SGHRS and YFSETQ. This CDR3 has 14 residues. Written as DNA, the CDR3 is TGCGCCAGCAGCTTATCAGGGGCCGCAGATACGCAGTATTTT. This encodes CASSLSGAADTQYF.

At least ten counts were recorded for this clonotype. The chain uses TRBV4-2 and TRBJ2-3; the match to TRBD2 covers 11 bases. The CDR3 has 15 amino acids. V shed 5 bases, J shed 4 bases, and the junction held 5 bases outside the gene matches. The germline V gene has CDR1 LGHNA and CDR2 YNFKEQ. Written as DNA, the CDR3 is TGTGCCAGCAGCAGTAGCGGGGGGGCCGCAGATACGCAGTATTTT. It translates to CASSSSGGAADTQYF.

This clonotype was detected ten times or more. One end of the junction is discordant with germline, which a read error may explain. V is TRBV20-1 and J is TRBJ2-7; 10 nucleotides match TRBD2. Germline V gene sequence: CDR1 DFQATT, CDR2 SNEGSKA (reference sequence). This CDR3 comprises 15 residues. CDR3 region: CSARDLAGVSYEQYF. In DNA, the CDR3 is TGCAGTGCGAGAGATCTAGCGGGGGTTTCCTACGAGCAGTACTTC.

This clonotype has at least ten counts. The V gene is TRBV20-1, the J gene TRBJ1-1; D perhaps matches TRBD1 (5 bases). The germline V gene encodes CDR1 DFQATT and CDR2 SNEGSKA (reference sequence). This CDR3 comprises 13 residues. Trimming shortened V by 1 base and J by 3 bases, and 9 bases separated the two germline ends. CDR3 DNA sequence: TGCAGTGCTAGAGGGGGGTACCACACTGAAGCTTTCTTT. Protein product: CSARGGYHTEAFF.

This clonotype was seen at least ten times. The J gene is TRBJ2-6, the V gene TRBV10-3; 8 bases align to TRBD1. The CDR3 covers 18 residues. The germline CDR1 and CDR2 sequences are ENHRY and SYGVKD. V lost 4 bases, J lost 2 bases, and 10 bases stayed unmatched. As DNA, the CDR3 is TGTGCCATCAGTGCAAGTGGACAGGGCACGGCTGGGGCCAACGTCCTGACTTTC. Amino acid sequence: CAISASGQGTAGANVLTF.

Ten or more counts support this clonotype. This chain links TRBV15 with TRBJ2-7; D is perhaps TRBD2 (7 bases). The germline V and J ends were trimmed by 5 bases and 0 bases, with 14 bases remaining between them. The germline V gene has CDR1 LNHNV and CDR2 YYDKDF (reference sequence). This CDR3 has 15 residues. Written as DNA, the CDR3 is TGTGCCACCAGCCTGGGGGGGGCCGTCTCCTACGAGCAGTACTTC. Residues: CATSLGGAVSYEQYF.

This clonotype has a count of ten or more. The chain is built from TRBV20-1 and TRBJ2-1; D might be TRBD2 (5 bases). This CDR3 spans 16 amino acids. Deletions cut 0 bases from V and 8 bases from J, with 20 bases between. Germline V CDR1 and CDR2: DFQATT, SNEGSKA (reference sequence). As DNA, the CDR3 is TGCAGTGCTAGAGATATACAGTCGGAGGTGTTCGATGAGCAGTTCTTC. Encoded protein: CSARDIQSEVFDEQFF.

The V gene is TRBV12-3 or TRBV12-4, the J gene TRBJ2-2; D remains unclear. The CDR3 runs 16 residues. V lost 0 bases, J lost 3 bases, and 11 bases lay in between. CDR3 sequence: CASSLAAGRHTGELFF. The CDR3 region has the DNA TGTGCCAGCAGTTTAGCGGCCGGCAGACACACCGGGGAGCTGTTTTTT.

This clonotype showed up many times. This chain connects TRBV20-1 to TRBJ1-6; 10 bases map to TRBD1. The CDR3 length is 18 residues. Trimming took 3 bases from V and 0 from J; bases not matched to a gene: 8. Looked up from germline, CDR1 is DFQATT and CDR2 is SNEGSKA (reference sequence). The CDR3 nucleotides are TGCAGTGCTAGGGGGGGCGGACAGGGGGACTCCTATAATTCACCCCTCCACTTT. It translates to CSARGGGQGDSYNSPLHF.

Concerning this clonotype: Germline is not matched at one junction end, which may reflect a read error. The chain employs TRBV4-2 and TRBJ2-7, with D perhaps TRBD1 (6 bases). This CDR3 is 15 amino acids long. From germline, CDR1 is LGHNA and CDR2 YNFKEQ. The CDR3 loop is CVSSQGGTGSYEQYF. The CDR3 DNA reads TGTGTCAGCAGCCAAGGTGGTACAGGGAGTTACGAGCAGTACTTC.

There are many counts of this clonotype. This chain uses TRBV12-3 or TRBV12-4 with TRBJ2-7, with D possibly being TRBD2 (5 bases). CDR3 length: 14 amino acids. V lost 3 bases, J lost 3 bases, and 12 bases lay in between. As DNA, the CDR3 is TGTGCCAGCAGTTTTGCGGGTTTCAACTACGAGCAGTACTTC. It codes for CASSFAGFNYEQYF.

In this sample, this clonotype turned up many times. The genes are TRBV28 and TRBJ1-5; TRBD1 agrees at 9 bases. CDR1 MDHEN and CDR2 SYDVKM come from the germline V gene. V lost 5 bases, J lost 6 bases, and 8 bases stayed unmatched. The CDR3 runs to 15 residues. The CDR3 sequence is CASSGSGQGSQPQHF. CDR3 DNA: TGTGCCAGCAGTGGATCGGGACAGGGATCTCAGCCCCAGCATTTT.

This clonotype came up many times. The V gene is TRBV20-1, the J gene TRBJ2-7; 10 bases map to TRBD1. CDR1 is DFQATT, CDR2 SNEGSKA, per germline (reference sequence). This CDR3 contains 15 residues. The ends lost 6 bases at V and 1 base at J; junction bases unmatched: 9. CDR3: CSASPGQGDSYEQYF. The CDR3 DNA reads TGCAGTGCCTCTCCCGGACAGGGGGATTCCTACGAGCAGTACTTC.

The V and J genes are TRBV18 and TRBJ2-1; D perhaps matches TRBD1 (5 bases). Trimming shortened V by 7 bases and J by 4 bases, and 17 bases separated the two germline ends. The CDR3 sequence is 15 residues long. Germline assignment: CDR1 KGHSH and CDR2 LQKENI. CDR3 coding DNA: TGTGCCAGCTTTGGGATGGGGCCGTCATACAATGAGCAGTTCTTC. Protein: CASFGMGPSYNEQFF.

This clonotype was observed a few times. The chain carries TRBV18 and TRBJ2-3; possible D gene TRBD1, 5 bases. Germline CDR1 is KGHSH and CDR2 is LQKENI. V was trimmed by 0 bases and J by 4 bases, leaving 11 bases between them. The CDR3 extends over 15 amino acids. CDR3 sequence (DNA): TGTGCCAGCTCACCACCGGCCAGGGTTTCAGATACGCAGTATTTT. It encodes CASSPPARVSDTQYF. Full variable domain (rest looked up from reference TRBV18 and TRBJ2-3): NAGVMQNPRHLVRRRGQEARLRCSPMKGHSHVYWYRQLPEEGLKFMVYLQKENIIDESGMPKERFSAEFPKEGPSILRIQQVVRGDSAAYFCASSPPARVSDTQYFGPGTRLTVL.

This clonotype was recorded many times. The junction departs from the called germline gene at one end, perhaps through a read error. This sequence joins TRBV9 and TRBJ1-5; D not certain. Germline-derived CDR1 and CDR2 are SGDLS and YYNGEE. The CDR3 extends over 11 amino acids. The CDR3 nucleotides are TGTGCCAGCAGCGTAGTGTCCGAGGAAGGCTTT. Residues: CASSVVSEEGF.

This clonotype came up many times. The chain uses TRBV28 and TRBJ2-7; D uncertain. V was trimmed by 5 bases and J by 0 bases, leaving 11 bases between them. Germline V CDR1 and CDR2: MDHEN, SYDVKM. The CDR3 extends over 14 amino acids. The DNA for the CDR3 is TGTGCCAGCAGTGTTAGCCTCATCTCCTACGAGCAGTACTTC. It encodes CASSVSLISYEQYF.

The sample holds many counts of this clonotype. The junction and the germline gene differ at one end; a read error may be behind it. The chain joins TRBV15 to TRBJ2-4; D may be TRBD1 or TRBD2 (7 bases each). Germline CDR1 LNHNV, CDR2 YYDKDF (reference sequence). The CDR3 length is 14 residues. CDR3 DNA sequence: TGTGCTACCAGCAGGGGGGGATTTGGGGGCATTCAGTACTTC. As protein: CATSRGGFGGIQYF. Combining the CDR3 with reference TRBV15 and TRBJ2-4 gives the whole variable domain DAMVIQNPRYQVTQFGKPVTLSCSQTLNHNVMYWYQQKSSQAPKLLFHYYDKDFNNEADTPDNFQSRRPNTSFCFLDIRSPGLGDTAMYLCATSRGGFGGIQYFGAGTRLSVL.

Many counts were recorded for this clonotype. The chain has TRBV20-1 and TRBJ2-5; 7 bases align to TRBD1. The CDR3 totals 13 residues. Per germline, CDR1 DFQATT and CDR2 SNEGSKA (reference sequence). V shed 5 bases and J 2 bases; nucleotides not matched to a gene: 5. CDR3 bases: TGCAGTGCTTCAGGACAGGCTCAAGAGACCCAGTACTTC. This translates into CSASGQAQETQYF.

This clonotype was seen many times. The chain couples TRBV4-2 to TRBJ1-2; tentatively, D is TRBD1 (5 bases). Per the germline V gene, CDR1 is LGHNA and CDR2 is YNFKEQ. This CDR3 has 14 residues. Trimming left V 1 base short and J 6 bases short, with 12 bases between. CDR3 loop: CASSQGGGSDGYTF. CDR3 nucleotide sequence: TGTGCCAGCAGCCAAGGGGGGGGTAGTGATGGCTACACCTTC.